This is a list of T cell receptor beta chains from one sample in a study of beta chain features in type 1 diabetes. Repertoires were generated with immunoSEQ multiplex PCR, while TCRdb's copy carries only in-frame clones and drops some. The data hold more than 250,000 clones, with 20% observed a single time. The sample consisted of naive CD4+ T cells from blood. These receptors originate from a woman aged 40-49 years with type 1 diabetes. The CDR3 runs from the conserved cysteine through the conserved F or W. D genes are given only for firm matches. Clone size is shown for a subset of rows, as once, few, many or a class of expanded clone.

clone_size,j_call,v_call,d_call,cdr3_nt,cdr3_aa
-,TRBJ1-1,TRBV5-4,-,TGTGCCAGCAGTCTCACGCTAGGGAACACTGAAGCTTTCTTT,CASSLTLGNTEAFF
-,TRBJ1-2,TRBV25-1,-,TGTGCCAGCAGTGAATTAGACGGGGGCTACACCTTC,CASSELDGGYTF
few,TRBJ2-6,TRBV4-1,-,TGCGCCAGCAGCCAAGACGAGGGATCGGGCACTGGGGCCAACGTCCTGACTTTC,CASSQDEGSGTGANVLTF
-,TRBJ1-5,TRBV15,-,TGTGCCACCAGCAGAGGGGAGGGGTCGGGCAATCAGCCCCAGCATTTT,CATSRGEGSGNQPQHF
-,TRBJ2-5,TRBV18,-,TGTGCCAGCGCAGGACTAAGGGAGACCCAGTACTTC,CASAGLRETQYF
-,TRBJ2-3,TRBV14,-,TGTGCCAGCAGCCAGTCATTCACAGATACGCAGTATTTT,CASSQSFTDTQYF
few,TRBJ1-1,TRBV5-6,-,TGTGCCAGCAGCCTTCTACCGGGAGGGAACACTGAAGCTTTCTTT,CASSLLPGGNTEAFF
few,TRBJ2-5,TRBV6-5,TRBD2,TGTGCCAGCACTACGACTAGCGGGACGGAGACCCAGTACTTC,CASTTTSGTETQYF
few,TRBJ2-3,TRBV7-2,TRBD2,TGTGCCAGCAGCCGGGAGGCCTCTAGCACAGATACGCAGTATTTT,CASSREASSTDTQYF
-,TRBJ1-1,TRBV6-5,TRBD1,TGTGCCAGCAGTCCCGGACAGGTGAACACTGAAGCTTTCTTT,CASSPGQVNTEAFF
-,TRBJ1-1,TRBV29-1,-,TGCAGCGTTTCTAGGGGAAACACTGAAGCTTTCTTT,CSVSRGNTEAFF
-,TRBJ1-2,TRBV21-1,-,TGTGCCAGCAGCACAAAAGACCGTACCGGGACAGACAACTATGGCTACACCTTC,CASSTKDRTGTDNYGYTF
-,TRBJ2-5,TRBV29-1,-,TGCAGCGTTGGAACAGGGCAAGAGACCCAGTACTTC,CSVGTGQETQYF
-,TRBJ2-5,TRBV4-1,TRBD1,TGCGCCAGCAGCCAAGAAGCGCAGGGGGCTGGCGAGACCCAGTACTTC,CASSQEAQGAGETQYF
-,TRBJ1-5,TRBV7-9,-,TGTGCCAGCAGCCGTTGGGACACGGGACATAATCAGCCCCAGCATTTT,CASSRWDTGHNQPQHF
few,TRBJ2-2,TRBV7-2,TRBD2,TGTGCCAGCAGCTCGGGACTAGCGGGAATCGGGGAGCTGTTTTTT,CASSSGLAGIGELFF
few,TRBJ1-4,TRBV9,-,TGTGCCAGCAGCGTCGCGCCAGGCAGAAATGAAAAACTGTTTTTT,CASSVAPGRNEKLFF
-,TRBJ1-1,TRBV28,-,TGTGCCACACCCGGTCCCCTACCGGACACTGAAGCTTTCTTT,CATPGPLPDTEAFF
-,TRBJ1-1,TRBV6-6,-,TGTGCCAGCAGTTCACAGGTGAACACTGAAGCTTTCTTT,CASSSQVNTEAFF
-,TRBJ2-7,TRBV14,-,TGTGCCAGCAGCACCCGACTAGTTACGAGCAAGCAGTACTTC,CASSTRLVTSKQYF
few,TRBJ1-5,TRBV4-3,TRBD1,TGCGCCAGCAGCCAAGATGGGACAGGCCAGCCCCAGCATTTT,CASSQDGTGQPQHF
-,TRBJ2-5,TRBV30,-,TGTGCCTGGGCCTCAGGCAGGCAAGAGACCCAGTACTTC,CAWASGRQETQYF
-,TRBJ1-6,TRBV2,-,TGTGCCAGCAGGCCAAGGACAGATTATAATTCACCCCTCCACTTT,CASRPRTDYNSPLHF
few,TRBJ2-5,TRBV9,-,TGTGCCAGCAGCCCTAGTAGTGCGGCTCAAGAGACCCAGTACTTC,CASSPSSAAQETQYF
-,TRBJ2-1,TRBV9,TRBD2,TGTGCCAGCGCTGCCTTTTCTAGCGGGGGGAAGCAGTTCTTC,CASAAFSSGGKQFF
-,TRBJ2-1,TRBV29-1,TRBD2,TGCAGCGTTGGGGGGACTAGCGGGAGGGCACACAATGAGCAGTTCTTC,CSVGGTSGRAHNEQFF
-,TRBJ2-2,TRBV6-6,-,TGTGCCAGCAGTGATGGCCCCACCGACGGGGAGCTGTTTTTT,CASSDGPTDGELFF
few,TRBJ2-3,TRBV4-3,TRBD2,TGCGCCAGCAGCCAAGAGGTACAGCGGGAGGGTGGCACAGATACGCAGTATTTT,CASSQEVQREGGTDTQYF
-,TRBJ2-7,TRBV7-3,-,TGTGCCAGCAGTGCCAGCGGGCCCTCCGAGCAGTACTTC,CASSASGPSEQYF